A single T cell receptor (beta chain) is shown here with its context. Its target is unknown. Assay: immunoSEQ multiplex PCR; the TCRdb copy retains only in-frame clones and omits some. Here the sample spans about 2.2 million clones, roughly 91% being singletons. These data originate in a study of shared clonotypes between healthy human individuals. The CDR3 is 13 amino acids. V lost 4 bases and J lost 4, with 11 bases in between. The V gene's germline CDR1 is PRHDT and CDR2 FYEKMQ (reference sequence). Study-wide points: Lower generation probabilities were found for non-shared clonotypes than for those shared by all four donors.

CD45RO-negative CD8 cells positively selected for CCR7 made up the naive population, which excluded terminally differentiated effector memory CD45RA+ cells. The sequencing input was naive CD8+ T cells from PBMCs. V and J are TRBV13 and TRBJ2-7; D unresolved. The sequence was obtained from a young man in good health. Some clones in this sample may be carry-over from other donors' samples. The CDR3 is CASSSHKGYEQYF. CDR3 nucleotide sequence: TGTGCCAGCAGCTCACATAAAGGTTACGAGCAGTACTTC.